This T cell receptor beta chain was found in a study of cytomegalovirus exposure and HLA in healthy donors (dated by TCRdb to between 2016 and 2019). Some background on the complete study: According to a later analysis, the 100 to 150 validation repertoires were produced on the same platform as the roughly 700 repertoires of the first cohort. In addition to the first cohort of about 650 subjects, a separate validation cohort of approximately 130 different subjects was used. To predict cytomegalovirus infection status, the study combined high-throughput TCR immunosequencing, statistical association of individual TCRs with disease status, and machine learning. The study aimed to test whether signatures of past pathogen exposure could be identified by cataloging public T cell receptors. The investigation overall reported the following: In vitro tests confirmed that a few of the cytomegalovirus-associated TCR beta chains recognize cytomegalovirus antigens. The validation cohort had no HLA typing available for a later analysis, so co-occurrence within that cohort was assessed over all 120 or so repertoires. In both the original and validation cohorts, the classifier was reported to diagnose cytomegalovirus status with high specificity and sensitivity. Across donors, most TCR sequences were observed very rarely, whereas some public TCRs were present in many individuals. In the study, around 160 TCR beta chains were listed as associated with cytomegalovirus. A later analysis found that TCRs clustered in the first cohort also tended to co-occur in the 95 to 150 validation repertoires, with 94% of cluster scores above 0. The authors suggested that the approach could potentially be extended to other disease states and immunological phenotypes.

Library method: the immunoSEQ multiplex PCR assay. Regarding the original processing steps: A statistical classification framework was developed to diagnose cytomegalovirus status using the catalog of TCR beta chain sequences. TCRdb took this table from immuneACCESS and kept in-frame rearrangements with V and J called. Such tables lack part of the clones; where checked against another copy, unresolved V genes explain under half of the gap, and the rest is unexplained. V, J and clone size derive from that table, while D and trimming were established from the DNA sequence. The sample has fewer than 250,000 clones on record, about 87% of them singletons. 2.6% of the sample goes to the ten largest clones. On this clone itself: Its cognate antigen has yet to be identified. Per-base qualities were not stored, and no clone one base away is much larger.

Separate from the roughly 700-subject first cohort, the validation cohort of 95 to 150 subjects was the group to which the donors belonged. The material sequenced was PBMCs. This TCR was recovered from a man in his late teens or twenties in good health and CMV-seronegative.

The nucleotide sequence reads as follows: TGCAGCGTCGCAGGGACTAGCGGGGGTCGCACAGATACGCAGTATTTT. It codes for CSVAGTSGGRTDTQYF. The V and J segments used are TRBV29-1 and TRBJ2-3, with 14 middle bases fitting TRBD2. The V end gives up 6 bases and the J end 1 base, leaving 6 bases in the junction not matched to a gene. Per the germline V gene, SQVTM is the CDR1 and ANQGSEA is the CDR2. CDR3 length: 16 amino acids, cysteine to phenylalanine. The CDR3 DNA has 48 bases and is translated from base 1.